Listed here is a single T cell receptor (beta chain). The antigen remains unidentified. The data derive from a study of monozygotic twins with inflammatory bowel disease. Germline V CDR1 and CDR2: DFQATT, SNEGSKA (reference sequence). The CDR3 runs 17 residues. Findings of the study overall: Using the inverse Simpson index, IBD patients had lower TCRbeta diversity than healthy co-twins. It was observed that concordant and discordant twins did not differ in repertoire similarity, possibly given limited power.

Reprocessing the 5' RACE reads, TCRdb reports a single entry for every CDR3 protein and omits DNA. Recorded here are some 200,000 distinct CDR3 sequences; the top ten clones represent approximately 7.7%. The authors isolated total RNA from whole blood without sorting T cells. This receptor was obtained from a human donor with ulcerative colitis or Crohn's disease, or a healthy co-twin of an affected twin (not recorded which). Material for sequencing was blood. V and J are TRBV20-1 and TRBJ1-5; TCRdb lists TRBD1, though no DNA is available to test this call. The CDR3 loop is CSARDAYGTISNQPQHF.